These 15 T cell receptor beta chains were all obtained from the same sample, sequenced in a study of neurological immune-mediated disorders. TCRdb called the 5' RACE reads again in MiXCR, with one record for every CDR3 protein. The repertoire holds approximately 53,000 distinct CDR3 sequences, with approximately 9.1% as singletons. Time point indicated: longitudinal time-point 1 (baseline). The sample consisted of PBMCs. The source is a middle-aged woman in good health.

This clonotype was detected many times. The genes are TRBV12-3 or TRBV12-4 and TRBJ2-7, with D tentatively TRBD2 (5 bases). The V end lost 2 bases, the J end lost 3 bases, and 8 bases lay between the germline ends. This CDR3 has 13 amino acids. In nucleotides, the CDR3 is TGTGCCAGCAGTTTACCGGGGTTCTACGAGCAGTACTTC. As protein: CASSLPGFYEQYF.

This clonotype was counted at least ten times. V and J are TRBV5-1 and TRBJ2-4; D tentatively reads TRBD1 or TRBD2 (7 bases each). CDR1 and CDR2 (germline): SGHRS, YFSETQ. The CDR3 is 13 amino acids. Trimming pared 1 base from V and 13 bases from J, leaving 15 bases between. The CDR3 loop reads CASSLSQGGKQYF. CDR3 DNA sequence: TGCGCCAGCAGCTTGAGCCAGGGGGGGAAACAGTACTTC. Combining the CDR3 with reference TRBV5-1 and TRBJ2-4 gives the whole variable domain KAGVTQTPRYLIKTRGQQVTLSCSPISGHRSVSWYQQTPGQGLQFLFEYFSETQRNKGNFPGRFSGRQFSNSRSEMNVSTLELGDSALYLCASSLSQGGKQYFGAGTRLSVL.

This chain links TRBV6-5 with TRBJ1-2, with 8 bases matching TRBD1. The germline CDR1 and CDR2 sequences are MNHEY and SVGAGI. This CDR3 has 15 amino acids. V shed 6 bases, J shed 4 bases, and the junction held 10 bases outside the gene matches. The DNA of the CDR3 is TGTGCCAGCAGGGGGACAGGCCAAGGGGTCTATGGCTACACCTTC. Encoded protein: CASRGTGQGVYGYTF.

Many counts were recorded for this clonotype. The J gene is TRBJ2-7, the V gene TRBV5-6, with TRBD1 identical over 7 bases. The CDR3 spans 15 residues. Germline CDR1 SGHDT, CDR2 YYEEEE. V shed 0 bases and J 1 base; nucleotides not matched to a gene: 4. The CDR3 DNA reads TGTGCCAGCAGCTTGGAACAGGGGCCTTCCTACGAGCAGTACTTC. It specifies CASSLEQGPSYEQYF.

This clonotype was detected ten times or more. The chain is built from TRBV6-6 and TRBJ1-5, with D possibly matching TRBD1 (5 bases). The V end lost 2 bases, the J end lost 3 bases, and 8 bases lay between the germline ends. The CDR3 extends over 14 amino acids. Germline values: CDR1 MNHNY, CDR2 SVGAGI (reference sequence). The CDR3 region has the DNA TGTGCCAGCAGTTACGACAGAATCAATCAGCCCCAGCATTTT. This gives the protein CASSYDRINQPQHF.

This clonotype was detected ten times or more. The rearrangement joins TRBV5-1 to TRBJ2-5; no firm D call. Trimming cost V 0 bases and J 5 bases, with 8 bases left between them. Germline CDR1 and CDR2: SGHRS and YFSETQ. The CDR3 runs 13 residues. Here the CDR3 reads CASSLDVGETQYF. The CDR3 DNA sequence: TGCGCCAGCAGCTTGGACGTTGGGGAGACCCAGTACTTC. Filled out from reference TRBV5-1 and TRBJ2-5, the complete variable domain reads KAGVTQTPRYLIKTRGQQVTLSCSPISGHRSVSWYQQTPGQGLQFLFEYFSETQRNKGNFPGRFSGRQFSNSRSEMNVSTLELGDSALYLCASSLDVGETQYFGPGTRLLVL.

This clonotype was seen at least ten times. The chain carries TRBV20-1 and TRBJ2-5, with D possibly being TRBD1 or TRBD2 (5 bases each). Germline assignment: CDR1 DFQATT and CDR2 SNEGSKA (reference sequence). Trimming shortened V by 5 bases and J by 5 bases, and 15 bases separated the two germline ends. The CDR3 is 13 residues long. The CDR3 loop is CSAPGEGTETQYF. The CDR3 bases are TGCAGTGCTCCCGGAGAGGGGACGGAGACCCAGTACTTC.

This clonotype appeared many times. The chain couples TRBV7-9 to TRBJ1-3, with 7 bases fitting TRBD1. Germline CDR1 and CDR2: SEHNR and FQNEAQ (reference sequence). Germline trimming cut 4 bases from V and 0 bases from J; bases unmatched to any gene: 3. The CDR3 covers 15 residues. CDR3 sequence: CASSSSGGSGNTIYF. CDR3 in DNA: TGTGCCAGCAGCTCGTCAGGGGGCTCTGGAAACACCATATATTTT. The full variable domain, rest sourced from reference TRBV7-9 and TRBJ1-3, is DTGVSQNPRHKITKRGQNVTFRCDPISEHNRLYWYRQTLGQGPEFLTYFQNEAQLEKSRLLSDRFSAERPKGSFSTLEIQRTEQGDSAMYLCASSSSGGSGNTIYFGEGSWLTVV.

This clonotype occurred many times. The J gene is TRBJ2-3, the V gene TRBV7-2; no reliable D call. The CDR3 consists of 15 residues. V lost 2 bases and J lost 0, with 9 bases in between. The germline V gene has CDR1 SGHTA and CDR2 FQGNSA. CDR3 sequence (DNA): TGTGCCAGCAGCTTATCTACGGTGAGCACAGATACGCAGTATTTT. Its translation: CASSLSTVSTDTQYF.

This clonotype was found many times. V gene TRBV6-2 or TRBV6-3 combines with J gene TRBJ1-5; D perhaps matches TRBD1 (5 bases). Trimming pared 6 bases from V and 0 bases from J, leaving 18 bases between. There are 17 residues in the CDR3. Germline V gives CDR1 MNHEY, CDR2 SVGEGT. Here the CDR3 DNA reads TGTGCCAGCAGGTCCCGGCGGGGGTACCTTAGCAATCAGCCCCAGCATTTT. It is translated as CASRSRRGYLSNQPQHF.

This clonotype was picked up many times. The CDR3 sequence: CASSQRGRLDEQFF. CDR3 DNA sequence: TGTGCCAGCAGCCAAAGGGGGCGTCTGGATGAGCAGTTCTTC. The rearrangement uses TRBV14 and TRBJ2-1, with 7 nucleotides matching TRBD1. There are 14 residues in the CDR3. CDR1 is SGHDN and CDR2 is FVKESK in the germline V gene. The junction had 6 bases not matched to a gene; V was cut back by 2 bases and J by 8 bases.

This clonotype was seen at least ten times. CDR3 loop: CASSLARGYTEAFF. The CDR3 DNA is TGTGCCAGCAGTTTGGCCAGGGGATACACTGAAGCTTTCTTT. The rearrangement links TRBV27 to TRBJ1-1; D might be TRBD1 (6 bases). The CDR3 is 14 amino acids. CDR1 is MNHEY, CDR2 SMNVEV, per germline (reference sequence). V lost 3 bases and J lost 3, with 11 bases in between.

This clonotype was seen many times. DNA for the CDR3: TGTGCCAGCAGCCGACTAGTAGATGGCGCCGAGCAGTACTTC. As protein: CASSRLVDGAEQYF. The chain uses TRBV7-2 and TRBJ2-7; D may be TRBD2 (6 bases). The germline CDR1 and CDR2 sequences are SGHTA and FQGNSA. V was shortened by 5 bases and J by 6 bases, with 17 bases between the two germline ends. This CDR3 region has 14 residues.

In this sample, this clonotype turned up many times. An end of the junction differs from the germline gene, which may be a read error. J is TRBJ1-2 and V is TRBV4-2, with D perhaps TRBD1 (5 bases). The germline V gene encodes CDR1 LGHNA and CDR2 YNFKEQ. This CDR3 has 15 residues. The CDR3 DNA reads as TGTGCCAGCAGTCAAGGGGTCAGGACCGGCTATGGCTACACCTTC. It is translated as CASSQGVRTGYGYTF.

This clonotype was counted many times. The V call is TRBV29-1, the J call TRBJ2-1, with D possibly being TRBD1 or TRBD2 (5 bases each). CDR1 is SQVTM and CDR2 is ANQGSEA in the germline V gene. Trimming removed 7 bases at V and 0 bases at J, with 10 bases between. The CDR3 extends over 13 amino acids. In nucleotides, the CDR3 is TGCAGCGCACGGGACGGCTCCTACAATGAGCAGTTCTTC. Its translation is CSARDGSYNEQFF.